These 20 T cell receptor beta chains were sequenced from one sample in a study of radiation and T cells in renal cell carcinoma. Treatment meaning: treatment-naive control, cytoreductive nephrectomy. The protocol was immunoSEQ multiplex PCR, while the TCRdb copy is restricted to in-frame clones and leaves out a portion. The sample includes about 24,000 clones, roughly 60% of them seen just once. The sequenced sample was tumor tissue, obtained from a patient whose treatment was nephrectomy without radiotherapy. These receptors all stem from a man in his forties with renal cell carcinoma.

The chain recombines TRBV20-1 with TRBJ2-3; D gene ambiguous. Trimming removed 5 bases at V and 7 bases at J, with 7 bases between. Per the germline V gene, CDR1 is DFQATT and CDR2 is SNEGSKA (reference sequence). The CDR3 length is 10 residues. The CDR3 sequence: CSAGPNTQYF. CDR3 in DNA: TGCAGTGCTGGGCCAAATACGCAGTATTTT.

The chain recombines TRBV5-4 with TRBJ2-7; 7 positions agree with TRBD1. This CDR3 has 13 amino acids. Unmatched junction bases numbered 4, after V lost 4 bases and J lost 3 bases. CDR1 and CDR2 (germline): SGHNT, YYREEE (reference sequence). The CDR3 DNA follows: TGTGCCAGCAGCCACCGGGACAGCTACGAGCAGTACTTC. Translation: CASSHRDSYEQYF.

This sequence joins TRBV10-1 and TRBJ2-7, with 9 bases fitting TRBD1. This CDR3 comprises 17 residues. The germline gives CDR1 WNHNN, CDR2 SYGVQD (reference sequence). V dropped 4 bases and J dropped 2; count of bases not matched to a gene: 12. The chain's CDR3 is CASSATVGQGKTYEQYV. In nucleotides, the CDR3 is TGCGCCAGCAGTGCCACCGTAGGACAGGGGAAGACCTACGAGCAGTACGTC.

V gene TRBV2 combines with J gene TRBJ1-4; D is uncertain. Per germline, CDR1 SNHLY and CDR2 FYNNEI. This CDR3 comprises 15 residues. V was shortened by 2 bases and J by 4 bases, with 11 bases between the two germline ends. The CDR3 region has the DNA TGTGCCAGCAGTGAAAACGGGAACCGTAATGAAAAACTGTTTTTT. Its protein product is CASSENGNRNEKLFF.

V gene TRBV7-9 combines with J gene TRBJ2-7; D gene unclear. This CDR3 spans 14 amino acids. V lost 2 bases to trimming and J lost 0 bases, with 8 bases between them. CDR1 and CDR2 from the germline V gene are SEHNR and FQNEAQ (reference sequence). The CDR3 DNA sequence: TGTGCCAGCAGCTTAAGCACAACCTCCTACGAGCAGTACTTC. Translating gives CASSLSTTSYEQYF.

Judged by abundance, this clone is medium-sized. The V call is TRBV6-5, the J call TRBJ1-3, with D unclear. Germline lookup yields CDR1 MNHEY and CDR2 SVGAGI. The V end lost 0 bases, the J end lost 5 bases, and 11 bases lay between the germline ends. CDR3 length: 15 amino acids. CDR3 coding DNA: TGTGCCAGCAGTTACTCATTAGACGGAAGAAACACCATATATTTT. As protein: CASSYSLDGRNTIYF.

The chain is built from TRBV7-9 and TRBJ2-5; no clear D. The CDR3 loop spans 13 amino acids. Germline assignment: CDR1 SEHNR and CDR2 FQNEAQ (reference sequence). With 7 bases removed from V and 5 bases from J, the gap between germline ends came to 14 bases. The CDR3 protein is CASTPGSGETQYF. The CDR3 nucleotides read TGTGCCAGCACCCCGGGCTCCGGGGAGACCCAGTACTTC.

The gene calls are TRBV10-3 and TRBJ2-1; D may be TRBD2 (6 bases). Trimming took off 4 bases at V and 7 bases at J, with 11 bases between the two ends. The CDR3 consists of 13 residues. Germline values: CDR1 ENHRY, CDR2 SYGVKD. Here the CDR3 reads CAISAGVGNEQFF. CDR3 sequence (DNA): TGTGCCATCAGTGCGGGAGTGGGTAATGAGCAGTTCTTC.

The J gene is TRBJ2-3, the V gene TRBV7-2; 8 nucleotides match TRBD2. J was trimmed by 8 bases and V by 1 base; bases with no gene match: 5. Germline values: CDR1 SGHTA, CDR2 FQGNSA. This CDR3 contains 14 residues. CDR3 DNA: TGTGCCAGCAGCTTAGGCGGGGGGCGTCCTACGCAGTATTTT. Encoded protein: CASSLGGGRPTQYF. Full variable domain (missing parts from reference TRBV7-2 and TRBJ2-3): GAGVSQSPSNKVTEKGKDVELRCDPISGHTALYWYRQSLGQGLEFLIYFQGNSAPDKSGLPSDRFSAERTGGSVSTLTIQRTQQEDSAVYLCASSLGGGRPTQYFGPGTRLTVL.

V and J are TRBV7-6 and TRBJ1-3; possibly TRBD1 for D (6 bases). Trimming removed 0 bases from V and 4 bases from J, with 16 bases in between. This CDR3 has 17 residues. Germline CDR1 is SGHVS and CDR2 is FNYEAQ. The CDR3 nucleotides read TGTGCCAGCAGCTTAGCGGACCGGGGGCGAGAAGGAAACACCATATATTTT. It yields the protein CASSLADRGREGNTIYF. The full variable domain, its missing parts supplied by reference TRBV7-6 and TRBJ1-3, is GAGVSQSPRYKVTKRGQDVALRCDPISGHVSLYWYRQALGQGPEFLTYFNYEAQQDKSGLPNDRFSAERPEGSISTLTIQRTEQRDSAMYRCASSLADRGREGNTIYFGEGSWLTVV.

The CDR3 DNA sequence: TGTGCCAGCAGCTTAGAGGCAGGGGGCAGGGGTGAAGCTTTCTTT. This sequence encodes CASSLEAGGRGEAFF. The chain has TRBV7-6 and TRBJ1-1, with TRBD1 identical over 8 bases. This CDR3 region has 15 residues. Germline values: CDR1 SGHVS, CDR2 FNYEAQ. V was clipped by 1 base and J by 7 bases; unmatched bases: 8.

This chain's CDR3 is CAWRLRSGETQYF. In DNA form, the CDR3 reads TGTGCCTGGAGGCTCAGGTCTGGGGAGACCCAGTACTTC. The chain couples TRBV30 to TRBJ2-5; D call uncertain. Trimming stripped 3 bases from V and 5 bases from J, with 13 bases between. This CDR3 is 13 amino acids long. Germline V lookup: CDR1 GTSNPN, CDR2 SVGIG (reference sequence).

CDR3 in amino acids: CASSQVAERTDTQYF. CDR3 nucleotide sequence: TGTGCCAGCAGCCAAGTAGCGGAGCGCACAGATACGCAGTATTTT. The chain links TRBV4-2 to TRBJ2-3; D is perhaps TRBD2 (6 bases). The V end was cut by 1 base, the J end by 1 base, with 9 bases between. Germline CDR1 reads LGHNA; CDR2 reads YNFKEQ. This CDR3 has 15 residues.

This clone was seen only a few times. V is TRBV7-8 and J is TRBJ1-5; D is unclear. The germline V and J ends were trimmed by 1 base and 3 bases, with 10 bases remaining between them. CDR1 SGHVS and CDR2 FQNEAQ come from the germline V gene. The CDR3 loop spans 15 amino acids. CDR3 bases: TGTGCCAGCAGCTTAGGGTTTGGCACCAATCAGCCCCAGCATTTT. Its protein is CASSLGFGTNQPQHF.

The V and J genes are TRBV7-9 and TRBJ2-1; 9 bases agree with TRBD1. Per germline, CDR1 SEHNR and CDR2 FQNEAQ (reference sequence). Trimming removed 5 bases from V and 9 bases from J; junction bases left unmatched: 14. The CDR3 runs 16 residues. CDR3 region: CASSLTGTGKRGEQFF. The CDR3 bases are TGTGCCAGCAGCCTTACCGGGACAGGGAAAAGAGGTGAGCAGTTCTTC.

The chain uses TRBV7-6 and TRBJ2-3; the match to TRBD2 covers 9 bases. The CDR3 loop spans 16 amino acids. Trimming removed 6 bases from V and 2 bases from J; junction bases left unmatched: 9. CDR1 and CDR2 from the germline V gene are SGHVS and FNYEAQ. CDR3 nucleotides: TGTGCCAGCAGTATCGGTAGCGGGGGCATCACAGATACGCAGTATTTT. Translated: CASSIGSGGITDTQYF.

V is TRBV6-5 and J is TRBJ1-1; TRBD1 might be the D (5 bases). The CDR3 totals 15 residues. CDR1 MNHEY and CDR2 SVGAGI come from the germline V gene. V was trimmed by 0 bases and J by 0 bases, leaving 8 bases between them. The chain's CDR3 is CASSYSRVMNTEAFF. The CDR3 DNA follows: TGTGCCAGCAGTTACTCCAGGGTTATGAACACTGAAGCTTTCTTT.

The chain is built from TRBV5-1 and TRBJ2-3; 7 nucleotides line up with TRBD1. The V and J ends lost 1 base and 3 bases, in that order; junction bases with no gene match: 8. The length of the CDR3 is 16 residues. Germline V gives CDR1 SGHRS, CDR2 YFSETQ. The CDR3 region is CASSLSQTGSTDTQYF. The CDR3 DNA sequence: TGCGCCAGCAGCTTGTCCCAGACAGGGTCGACAGATACGCAGTATTTT.

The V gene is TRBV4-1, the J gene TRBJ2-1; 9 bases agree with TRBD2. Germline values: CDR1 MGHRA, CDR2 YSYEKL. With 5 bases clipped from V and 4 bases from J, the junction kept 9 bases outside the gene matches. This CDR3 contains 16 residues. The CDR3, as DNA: TGCGCCAGCAGCTCCTCGACTAGCGGCATATACAATGAGCAGTTCTTC. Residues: CASSSSTSGIYNEQFF.

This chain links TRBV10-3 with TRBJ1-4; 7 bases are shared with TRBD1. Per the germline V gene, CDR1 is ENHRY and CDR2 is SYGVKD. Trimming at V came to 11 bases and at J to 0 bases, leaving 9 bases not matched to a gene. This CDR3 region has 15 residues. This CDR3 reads CAVGGQTATNEKLFF. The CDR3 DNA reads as TGTGCCGTGGGGGGACAGACCGCAACTAATGAAAAACTGTTTTTT.